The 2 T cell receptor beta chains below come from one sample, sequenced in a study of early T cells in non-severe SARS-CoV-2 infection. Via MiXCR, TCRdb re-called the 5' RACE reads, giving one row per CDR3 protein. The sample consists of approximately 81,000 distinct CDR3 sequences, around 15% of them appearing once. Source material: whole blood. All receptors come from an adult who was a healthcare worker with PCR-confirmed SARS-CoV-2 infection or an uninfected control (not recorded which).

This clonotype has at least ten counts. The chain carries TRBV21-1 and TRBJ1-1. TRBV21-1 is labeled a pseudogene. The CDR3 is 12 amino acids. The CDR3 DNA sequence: TGTGCCAGCACGGAGGAAAACACTGAAGCTTTCTTT. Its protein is CASTEENTEAFF.

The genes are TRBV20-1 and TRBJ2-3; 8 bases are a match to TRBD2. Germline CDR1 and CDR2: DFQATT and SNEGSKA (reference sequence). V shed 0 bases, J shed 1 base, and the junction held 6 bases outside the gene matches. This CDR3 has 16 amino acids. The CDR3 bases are TGCAGTGCTAGAGATCTCCTGCGGGAGGGCACAGATACGCAGTATTTT. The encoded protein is CSARDLLREGTDTQYF.